A selection of T cell receptor beta chains follows, all from one sample in a study of PD-1 blockade in classical Hodgkin lymphoma. The assay was immunoSEQ multiplex PCR, and TCRdb's table has in-frame clones only and misses some. The table includes more than 20,000 clones, over 75% detected once. The sample here was peripheral blood mononuclear cells (PBMCs), taken before the second cycle of nivolumab. The receptor source for this set is a human donor with classical Hodgkin lymphoma. Both conserved end residues are part of each CDR3. The order of the fields is V gene, D gene, clone size, J gene, CDR3 protein, CDR3 DNA. The D gene is left open where the match is weak. Part of the rows lack a size; the others show once, few, many or a class for expanded clones.

v_gene: TRBV23-1
d_gene: TRBD2
abundance: once
j_gene: TRBJ2-5
CDR3aa: CASSQSSVAGSQETQYF
CDR3nt: TGCGCCAGCAGTCAATCCTCTGTAGCGGGGTCCCAAGAGACCCAGTACTTC

v_gene: TRBV6-5
d_gene: TRBD2
abundance: .
j_gene: TRBJ2-3
CDR3aa: CATQSGGAYTQYF
CDR3nt: TGTGCCACCCAAAGCGGGGGGGCATATACGCAGTATTTT

v_gene: TRBV5-6
d_gene: .
abundance: .
j_gene: TRBJ2-1
CDR3aa: CASSLMSSLGYEQFF
CDR3nt: TGTGCCAGCAGCTTGATGTCTAGCCTTGGTTATGAGCAGTTCTTC

v_gene: TRBV25-1
d_gene: .
abundance: .
j_gene: TRBJ1-4
CDR3aa: CASSDVGINEKLFF
CDR3nt: TGTGCCAGCAGTGATGTGGGGATCAATGAAAAACTGTTTTTT

v_gene: TRBV2
d_gene: .
abundance: few
j_gene: TRBJ1-1
CDR3aa: CASSIQGNTEAFF
CDR3nt: TGTGCCAGCAGTATTCAGGGAAACACTGAAGCTTTCTTT

v_gene: TRBV6-1
d_gene: .
abundance: .
j_gene: TRBJ1-1
CDR3aa: CASGSLTAMNTEAFF
CDR3nt: TGTGCCAGCGGATCTTTGACAGCCATGAACACTGAAGCTTTCTTT

v_gene: TRBV27
d_gene: .
abundance: .
j_gene: TRBJ2-7
CDR3aa: CASSLLGSYYEQYF
CDR3nt: TGTGCCAGCAGTTTACTGGGGAGTTACTACGAGCAGTACTTC

v_gene: TRBV2
d_gene: TRBD1
abundance: .
j_gene: TRBJ1-4
CDR3aa: CASRAGTGGEKLFF
CDR3nt: TGTGCCAGCAGAGCCGGGACAGGGGGTGAAAAACTGTTTTTT

v_gene: TRBV28
d_gene: .
abundance: .
j_gene: TRBJ1-1
CDR3aa: CASSQDRMNTEAFF
CDR3nt: TGTGCCAGCAGTCAGGACAGAATGAACACTGAAGCTTTCTTT

v_gene: TRBV4-1
d_gene: .
abundance: .
j_gene: TRBJ2-7
CDR3aa: CASSLSRFYEQYF
CDR3nt: TGCGCCAGCAGCCTTTCACGGTTCTACGAGCAGTACTTC

v_gene: TRBV7-7
d_gene: TRBD1
abundance: .
j_gene: TRBJ2-7
CDR3aa: CASSRTGGEQYF
CDR3nt: TGTGCTAGCAGCCGGACAGGGGGCGAGCAGTACTTC

v_gene: TRBV4-3
d_gene: .
abundance: .
j_gene: TRBJ1-2
CDR3aa: CASSQEVLPGGYTF
CDR3nt: TGCGCCAGCAGCCAAGAAGTACTCCCCGGGGGCTACACCTTC

v_gene: TRBV29-1
d_gene: .
abundance: .
j_gene: TRBJ1-2
CDR3aa: CSVSTSGGLYGYTF
CDR3nt: TGCAGCGTTTCCACGAGCGGGGGTCTCTATGGCTACACCTTC

v_gene: TRBV5-1
d_gene: .
abundance: .
j_gene: TRBJ1-1
CDR3aa: CASSLGDSIAEAFF
CDR3nt: TGCGCCAGCAGCTTGGGAGACAGTATCGCTGAAGCTTTCTTT

v_gene: TRBV4-1
d_gene: .
abundance: .
j_gene: TRBJ2-7
CDR3aa: CASRETGTRRSEQYF
CDR3nt: TGCGCCAGCAGGGAAACCGGGACCCGTCGGAGCGAGCAGTACTTC

v_gene: TRBV5-4
d_gene: .
abundance: .
j_gene: TRBJ1-1
CDR3aa: CASSVRGYTEAFF
CDR3nt: TGTGCCAGCAGCGTTAGGGGGTACACTGAAGCTTTCTTT

v_gene: TRBV30
d_gene: TRBD1
abundance: .
j_gene: TRBJ2-3
CDR3aa: CAWSDGTGRNTQYF
CDR3nt: TGTGCCTGGAGTGACGGGACAGGACGGAATACGCAGTATTTT

v_gene: TRBV6-1
d_gene: .
abundance: .
j_gene: TRBJ1-1
CDR3aa: CASSEIASGEPEAFF
CDR3nt: TGTGCCAGCAGTGAAATAGCTTCGGGGGAACCTGAAGCTTTCTTT

v_gene: TRBV6-1
d_gene: .
abundance: medium-sized
j_gene: TRBJ2-6
CDR3aa: CASSDEGAGANVLTF
CDR3nt: TGTGCCAGCAGTGACGAGGGGGCTGGGGCCAACGTCCTGACTTTC

v_gene: TRBV5-1
d_gene: .
abundance: .
j_gene: TRBJ2-6
CDR3aa: CASSLQITGVGANVLTF
CDR3nt: TGCGCCAGCAGCTTGCAGATCACGGGGGTTGGGGCCAACGTCCTGACTTTC

v_gene: TRBV11-2
d_gene: .
abundance: .
j_gene: TRBJ1-1
CDR3aa: CASSLGAGTEAFF
CDR3nt: TGTGCCAGCAGCTTAGGGGCGGGCACTGAAGCTTTCTTT

v_gene: TRBV6-5
d_gene: .
abundance: .
j_gene: TRBJ2-7
CDR3aa: CASHFQAYEQYF
CDR3nt: TGTGCCAGCCATTTTCAGGCCTACGAGCAGTACTTC

v_gene: TRBV4-1
d_gene: .
abundance: .
j_gene: TRBJ2-5
CDR3aa: CASSHFRGAEETQYF
CDR3nt: TGCGCCAGCAGCCATTTCCGGGGGGCGGAGGAGACCCAGTACTTC

v_gene: TRBV5-4
d_gene: .
abundance: .
j_gene: TRBJ1-2
CDR3aa: CASSLAAGLDRREF
CDR3nt: TGTGCCAGCAGCTTGGCGGCAGGGTTAGACCGAAGGGAATTC

v_gene: TRBV14
d_gene: .
abundance: .
j_gene: TRBJ2-1
CDR3aa: CASSQLATSYNEQFF
CDR3nt: TGTGCCAGCAGCCAACTGGCGACCTCCTACAATGAGCAGTTCTTC

v_gene: TRBV27
d_gene: TRBD1
abundance: .
j_gene: TRBJ1-6
CDR3aa: CASSTPGQHNSPLHF
CDR3nt: TGTGCCAGCAGTACCCCGGGACAGCATAATTCACCCCTCCACTTT

v_gene: TRBV9
d_gene: .
abundance: few
j_gene: TRBJ1-1
CDR3aa: CASSTGTLNTEAFF
CDR3nt: TGTGCCAGCAGCACCGGGACACTGAACACTGAAGCTTTCTTT

v_gene: TRBV7-2
d_gene: .
abundance: .
j_gene: TRBJ2-5
CDR3aa: CASSPGETQYF
CDR3nt: TGTGCCAGCAGCCCTGGAGAGACCCAGTACTTC

v_gene: TRBV5-4
d_gene: .
abundance: .
j_gene: TRBJ2-5
CDR3aa: CASSLSGAQETQYF
CDR3nt: TGTGCCAGCAGCTTGTCAGGGGCCCAAGAGACCCAGTACTTC

v_gene: TRBV5-8
d_gene: .
abundance: .
j_gene: TRBJ2-3
CDR3aa: CASSFRWGTTDTQYF
CDR3nt: TGTGCCAGCAGCTTCCGGTGGGGGACCACAGATACGCAGTATTTT

v_gene: TRBV7-2
d_gene: .
abundance: .
j_gene: TRBJ1-1
CDR3aa: CASSLVFFGAMNTEAFF
CDR3nt: TGTGCCAGCAGCTTAGTGTTTTTCGGGGCAATGAACACTGAAGCTTTCTTT

v_gene: TRBV7-2
d_gene: .
abundance: .
j_gene: TRBJ2-7
CDR3aa: CASSETGYEQYF
CDR3nt: TGTGCCAGCAGCGAGACTGGTTATGAGCAGTACTTC

v_gene: TRBV19
d_gene: .
abundance: .
j_gene: TRBJ1-1
CDR3aa: CASSYDRNTEAFF
CDR3nt: TGTGCCAGTAGTTACGACAGGAACACTGAAGCTTTCTTT

v_gene: TRBV6-4
d_gene: TRBD1
abundance: .
j_gene: TRBJ1-1
CDR3aa: CASSVPLQTTGTEAFF
CDR3nt: TGTGCCAGCAGTGTCCCCCTTCAGACGACAGGGACTGAAGCTTTCTTT

v_gene: TRBV9
d_gene: .
abundance: once
j_gene: TRBJ1-1
CDR3aa: CASSVRGGGDTEAFF
CDR3nt: TGTGCCAGCAGCGTTCGAGGTGGCGGGGACACTGAAGCTTTCTTT

v_gene: TRBV6-8
d_gene: .
abundance: .
j_gene: TRBJ2-3
CDR3aa: CASKYPLWASSTDTQYF
CDR3nt: TGTGCCAGCAAATACCCCCTGTGGGCCTCTAGCACAGATACGCAGTATTTT

v_gene: TRBV11-1
d_gene: .
abundance: .
j_gene: TRBJ2-1
CDR3aa: CASSFWGLTVNEQFF
CDR3nt: TGTGCCAGCAGCTTCTGGGGCCTGACGGTCAATGAGCAGTTCTTC